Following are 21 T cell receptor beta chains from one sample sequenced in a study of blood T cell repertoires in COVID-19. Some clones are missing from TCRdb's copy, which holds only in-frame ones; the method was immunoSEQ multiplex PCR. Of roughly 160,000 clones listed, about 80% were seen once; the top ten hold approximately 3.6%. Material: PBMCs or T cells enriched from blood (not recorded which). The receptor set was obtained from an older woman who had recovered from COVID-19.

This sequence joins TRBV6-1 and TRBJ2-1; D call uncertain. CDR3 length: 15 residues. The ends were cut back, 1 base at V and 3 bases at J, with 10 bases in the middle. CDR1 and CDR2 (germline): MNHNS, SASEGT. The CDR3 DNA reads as TGTGCCAGCAGTGAAGATGCCAGCGACTACAATGAGCAGTTCTTC. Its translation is CASSEDASDYNEQFF.

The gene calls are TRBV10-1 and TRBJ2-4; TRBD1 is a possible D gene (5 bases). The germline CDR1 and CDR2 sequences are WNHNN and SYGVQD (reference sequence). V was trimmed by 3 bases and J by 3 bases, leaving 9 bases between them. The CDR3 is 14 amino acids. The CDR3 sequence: CASSDDSGKNIQYF. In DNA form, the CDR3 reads TGCGCCAGCAGTGATGACAGTGGCAAAAACATTCAGTACTTC.

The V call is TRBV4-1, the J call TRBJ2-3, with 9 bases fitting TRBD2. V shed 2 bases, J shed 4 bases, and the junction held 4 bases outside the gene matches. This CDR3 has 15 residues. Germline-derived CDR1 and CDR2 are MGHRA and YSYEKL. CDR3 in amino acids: CASSQQRGVPDTQYF. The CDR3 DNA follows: TGCGCCAGCAGCCAACAGCGGGGGGTGCCAGATACGCAGTATTTT.

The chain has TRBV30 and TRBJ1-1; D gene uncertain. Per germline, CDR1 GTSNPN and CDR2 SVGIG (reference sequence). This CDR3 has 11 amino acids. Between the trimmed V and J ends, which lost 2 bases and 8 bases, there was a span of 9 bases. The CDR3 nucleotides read TGTGCCTGGAGTCAAAGCTCCGAAGCTTTCTTT. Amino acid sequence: CAWSQSSEAFF.

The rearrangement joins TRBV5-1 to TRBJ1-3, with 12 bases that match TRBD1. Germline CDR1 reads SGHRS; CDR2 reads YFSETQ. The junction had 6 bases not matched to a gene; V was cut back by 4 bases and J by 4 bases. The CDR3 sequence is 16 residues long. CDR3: CASSGRDRGLGNTIYF. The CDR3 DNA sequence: TGCGCCAGCAGCGGTCGGGACAGGGGGCTCGGAAACACCATATATTTT.

The CDR3 DNA reads as TGTGCCAGTAGTATTACAGGTACGAGCTCTGGAAACACCATATATTTT. Translated: CASSITGTSSGNTIYF. The chain combines TRBV19 with TRBJ1-3, with D possibly being TRBD1 (5 bases). CDR3 length: 16 amino acids. CDR1 and CDR2 from the germline V gene are LNHDA and SQIVND (reference sequence). V gave up 3 bases and J gave up 0 bases, with 12 bases separating them. Full variable domain (remainder filled in from reference TRBV19 and TRBJ1-3): DGGITQSPKYLFRKEGQNVTLSCEQNLNHDAMYWYRQDPGQGLRLIYYSQIVNDFQKGDIAEGYSVSREKKESFPLTVTSAQKNPTAFYLCASSITGTSSGNTIYFGEGSWLTVV.

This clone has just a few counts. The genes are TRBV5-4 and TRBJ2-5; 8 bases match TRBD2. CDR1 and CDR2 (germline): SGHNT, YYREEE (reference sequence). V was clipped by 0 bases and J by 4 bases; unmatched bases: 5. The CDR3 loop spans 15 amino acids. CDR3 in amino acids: CASSLAGGTSETQYF. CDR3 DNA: TGTGCCAGCAGCTTGGCGGGGGGGACTTCAGAGACCCAGTACTTC.

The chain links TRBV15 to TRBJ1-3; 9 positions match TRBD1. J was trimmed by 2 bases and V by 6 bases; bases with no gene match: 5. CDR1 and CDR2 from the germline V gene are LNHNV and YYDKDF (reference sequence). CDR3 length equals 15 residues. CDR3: CATRSRQGAGNTIYF. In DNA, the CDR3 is TGTGCCACCAGGAGTCGACAGGGGGCTGGAAACACCATATATTTT.

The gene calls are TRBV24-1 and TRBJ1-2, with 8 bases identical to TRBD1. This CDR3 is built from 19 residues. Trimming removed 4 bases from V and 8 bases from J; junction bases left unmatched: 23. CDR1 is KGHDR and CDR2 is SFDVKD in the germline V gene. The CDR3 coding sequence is TGTGCCACCAGTGACCCAAGGGGACAGGCCAAAGGGAGTGTGGAGGGCTACACCTTC. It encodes CATSDPRGQAKGSVEGYTF.

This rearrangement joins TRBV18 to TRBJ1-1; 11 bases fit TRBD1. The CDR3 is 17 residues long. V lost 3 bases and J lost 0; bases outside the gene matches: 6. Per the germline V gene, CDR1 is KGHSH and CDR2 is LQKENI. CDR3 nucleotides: TGTGCCAGCTCACCGCTCGGGACAGGGGGTATGAACACTGAAGCTTTCTTT. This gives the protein CASSPLGTGGMNTEAFF.

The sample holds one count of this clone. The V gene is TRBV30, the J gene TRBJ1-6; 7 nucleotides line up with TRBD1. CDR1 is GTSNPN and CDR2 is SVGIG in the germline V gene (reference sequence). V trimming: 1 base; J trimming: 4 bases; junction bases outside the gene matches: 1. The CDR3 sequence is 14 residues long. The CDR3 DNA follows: TGTGCCTGGAGTGCGACAGGGTATAATTCACCCCTCCACTTT. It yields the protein CAWSATGYNSPLHF.

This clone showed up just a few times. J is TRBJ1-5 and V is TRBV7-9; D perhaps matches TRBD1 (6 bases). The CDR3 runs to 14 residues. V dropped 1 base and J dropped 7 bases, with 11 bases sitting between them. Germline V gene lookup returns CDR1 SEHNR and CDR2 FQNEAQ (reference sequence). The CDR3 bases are TGTGCCAGCAGCTTAGGGTACGGGACACAGCCCCAGCATTTT. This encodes CASSLGYGTQPQHF.

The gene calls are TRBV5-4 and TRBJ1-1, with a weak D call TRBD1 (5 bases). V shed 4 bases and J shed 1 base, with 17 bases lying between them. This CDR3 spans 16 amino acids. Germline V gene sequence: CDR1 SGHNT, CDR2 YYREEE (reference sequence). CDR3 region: CASSPGGTAGNTEAFF. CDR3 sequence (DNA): TGTGCCAGCAGCCCGGGGGGAACCGCCGGGAACACTGAAGCTTTCTTT.

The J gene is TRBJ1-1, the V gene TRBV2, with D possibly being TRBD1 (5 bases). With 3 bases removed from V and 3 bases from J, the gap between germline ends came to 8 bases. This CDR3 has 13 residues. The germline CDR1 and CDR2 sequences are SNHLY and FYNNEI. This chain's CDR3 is CASSDREDTEAFF. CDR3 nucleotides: TGTGCCAGCAGTGACAGGGAGGACACTGAAGCTTTCTTT.

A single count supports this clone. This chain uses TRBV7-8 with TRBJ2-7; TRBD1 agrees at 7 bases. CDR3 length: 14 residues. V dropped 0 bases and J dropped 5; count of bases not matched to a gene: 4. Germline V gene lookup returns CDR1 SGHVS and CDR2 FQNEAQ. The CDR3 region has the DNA TGTGCCAGCAGCTTAGCCAGGGGGATCAACGAGCAGTACTTC. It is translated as CASSLARGINEQYF. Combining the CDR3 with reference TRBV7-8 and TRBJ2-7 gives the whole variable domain GAGVSQSPRYKVAKRGQDVALRCDPISGHVSLFWYQQALGQGPEFLTYFQNEAQLDKSGLPSDRFFAERPEGSVSTLKIQRTQQEDSAVYLCASSLARGINEQYFGPGTRLTVT.

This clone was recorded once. CDR3 nucleotides: TGTGCCAGCAGCCAAGATCGCCCGGGGGACTTTGAGACCCAGTACTTC. Protein product: CASSQDRPGDFETQYF. J is TRBJ2-5 and V is TRBV14; a weak D match, TRBD2 (6 bases). The CDR3 contains 16 residues. Trimming shortened V by 0 bases and J by 5 bases, and 16 bases separated the two germline ends. The V gene's germline CDR1 is SGHDN and CDR2 FVKESK.

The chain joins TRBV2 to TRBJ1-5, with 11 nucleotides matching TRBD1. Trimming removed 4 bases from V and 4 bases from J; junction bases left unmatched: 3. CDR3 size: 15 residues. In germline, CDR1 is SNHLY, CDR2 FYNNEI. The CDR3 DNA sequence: TGTGCCAGCAGTGTGGGACAGGGGGTGAATCAGCCCCAGCATTTT. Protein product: CASSVGQGVNQPQHF.

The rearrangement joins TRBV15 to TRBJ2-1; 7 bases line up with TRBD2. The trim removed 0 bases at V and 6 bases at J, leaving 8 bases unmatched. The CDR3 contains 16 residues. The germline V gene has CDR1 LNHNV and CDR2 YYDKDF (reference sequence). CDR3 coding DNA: TGTGCCACCAGCAGAGATCTTGCGGGGGAGATCAATGAGCAGTTCTTC. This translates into CATSRDLAGEINEQFF.

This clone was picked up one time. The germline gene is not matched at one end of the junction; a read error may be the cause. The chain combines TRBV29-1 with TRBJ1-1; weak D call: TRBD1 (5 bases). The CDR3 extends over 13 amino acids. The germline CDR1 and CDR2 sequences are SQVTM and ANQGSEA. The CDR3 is CSVEGRVNTEAFF. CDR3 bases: TGCAGCGTCGAAGGCAGGGTAAACACTGAAGCTTTCTTT.

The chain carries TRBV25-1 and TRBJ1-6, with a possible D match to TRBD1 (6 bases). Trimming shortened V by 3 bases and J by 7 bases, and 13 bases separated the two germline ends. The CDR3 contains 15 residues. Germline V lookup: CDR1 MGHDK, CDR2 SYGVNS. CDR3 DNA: TGTGCCAGCAGTGACTTCCGGACAGCGAATTCACCCCTCCACTTT. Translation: CASSDFRTANSPLHF.

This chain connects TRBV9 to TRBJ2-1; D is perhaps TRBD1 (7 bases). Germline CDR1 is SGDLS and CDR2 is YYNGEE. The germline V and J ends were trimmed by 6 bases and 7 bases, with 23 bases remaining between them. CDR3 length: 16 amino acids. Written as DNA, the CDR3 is TGTGCCAGCAAAGCGTCGTCGAGGACAGGAGGGAATGAGCAGTTCTTC. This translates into CASKASSRTGGNEQFF.